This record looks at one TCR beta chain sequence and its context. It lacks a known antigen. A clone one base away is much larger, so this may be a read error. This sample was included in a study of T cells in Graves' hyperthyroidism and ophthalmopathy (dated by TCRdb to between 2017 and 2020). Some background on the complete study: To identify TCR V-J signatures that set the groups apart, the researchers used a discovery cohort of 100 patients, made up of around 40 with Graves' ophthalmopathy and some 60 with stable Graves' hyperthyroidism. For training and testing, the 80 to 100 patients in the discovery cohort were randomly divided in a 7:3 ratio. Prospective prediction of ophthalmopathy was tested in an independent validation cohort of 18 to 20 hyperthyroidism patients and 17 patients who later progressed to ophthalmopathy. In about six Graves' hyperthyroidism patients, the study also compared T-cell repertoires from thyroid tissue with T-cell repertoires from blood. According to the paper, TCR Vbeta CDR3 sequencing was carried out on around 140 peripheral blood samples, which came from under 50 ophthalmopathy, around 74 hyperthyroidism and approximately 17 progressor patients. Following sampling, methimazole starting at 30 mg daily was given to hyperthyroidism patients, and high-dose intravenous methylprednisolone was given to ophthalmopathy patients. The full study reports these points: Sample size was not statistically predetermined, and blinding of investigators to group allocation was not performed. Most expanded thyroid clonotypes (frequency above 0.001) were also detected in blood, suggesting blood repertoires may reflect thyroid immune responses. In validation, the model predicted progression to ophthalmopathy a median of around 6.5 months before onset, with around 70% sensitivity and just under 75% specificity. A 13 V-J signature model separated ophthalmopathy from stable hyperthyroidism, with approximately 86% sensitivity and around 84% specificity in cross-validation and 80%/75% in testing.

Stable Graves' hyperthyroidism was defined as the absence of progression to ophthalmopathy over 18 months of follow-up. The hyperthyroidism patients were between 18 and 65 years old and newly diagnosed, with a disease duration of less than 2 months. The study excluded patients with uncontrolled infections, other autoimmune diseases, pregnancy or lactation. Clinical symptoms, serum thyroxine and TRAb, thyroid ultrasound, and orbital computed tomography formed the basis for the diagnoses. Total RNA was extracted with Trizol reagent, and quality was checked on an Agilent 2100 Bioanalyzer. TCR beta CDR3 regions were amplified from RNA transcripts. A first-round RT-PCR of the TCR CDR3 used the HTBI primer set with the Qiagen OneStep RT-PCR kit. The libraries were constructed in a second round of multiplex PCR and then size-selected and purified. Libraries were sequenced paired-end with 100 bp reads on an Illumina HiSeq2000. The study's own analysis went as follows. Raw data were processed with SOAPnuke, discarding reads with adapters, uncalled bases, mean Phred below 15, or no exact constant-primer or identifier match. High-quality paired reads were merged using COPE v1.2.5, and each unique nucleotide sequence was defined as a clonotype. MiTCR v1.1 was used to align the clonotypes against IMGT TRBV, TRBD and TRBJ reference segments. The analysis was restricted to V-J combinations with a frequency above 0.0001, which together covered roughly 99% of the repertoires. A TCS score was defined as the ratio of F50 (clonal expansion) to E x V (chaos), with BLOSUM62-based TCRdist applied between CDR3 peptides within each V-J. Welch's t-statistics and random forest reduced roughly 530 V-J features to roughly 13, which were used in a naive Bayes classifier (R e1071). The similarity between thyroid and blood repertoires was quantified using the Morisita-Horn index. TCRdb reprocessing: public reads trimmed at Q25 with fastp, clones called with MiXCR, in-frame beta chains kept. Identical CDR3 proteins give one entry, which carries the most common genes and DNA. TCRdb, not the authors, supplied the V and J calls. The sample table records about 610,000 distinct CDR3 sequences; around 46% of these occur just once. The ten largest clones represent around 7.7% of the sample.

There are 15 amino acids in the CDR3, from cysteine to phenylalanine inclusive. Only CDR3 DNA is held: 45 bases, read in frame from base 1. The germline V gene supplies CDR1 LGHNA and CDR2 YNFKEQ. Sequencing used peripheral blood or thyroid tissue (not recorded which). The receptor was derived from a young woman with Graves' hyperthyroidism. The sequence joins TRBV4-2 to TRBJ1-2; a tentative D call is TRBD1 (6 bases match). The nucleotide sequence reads TGTGCCAGCAGCTTAAGAGCGACAGGCAACTATGGCTACGCCTTC. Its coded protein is CASSLRATGNYGYAF.